The clone carrying this T cell receptor (beta chain) was detected a few times. The sample comes from a study of regulatory T cells in long-lasting Graves disease. Stated time point: newly diagnosed GD, antithyroid drugs for less than 3 months. There was RNA extracted from PBMCs, and the TCR library was made from it. CDR3 regions were amplified by Arm-PCR using iRepertoire HTBI primers to build TCR beta libraries. TCRdb used MiXCR to reprocess the multiplex PCR reads, holding one entry per CDR3 protein. The sample holds around 450,000 distinct CDR3 sequences, under 15% seen once. CDR3 length: 17 residues. CDR1 LNHDA and CDR2 SQIVND come from the germline V gene (reference sequence). The ends lost 4 bases at V and 7 bases at J; junction bases unmatched: 9. This sample was shared with a second study, whose subject was T cells in Graves' hyperthyroidism and ophthalmopathy.

This specimen consisted of peripheral blood mononuclear cells (PBMCs), obtained at new diagnosis, from a patient treated with antithyroid drugs. The source is a woman under 40 with Graves disease. This chain links TRBV19 with TRBJ2-1, with 14 positions matching TRBD2. CDR3 sequence (DNA): TGTGCCAGTAGTAGAGAAGTCGGGACTAGCGGGAGTAATGAGCAGTTCTTC. Its translation: CASSREVGTSGSNEQFF.